The entry that follows covers one T cell receptor (beta chain) sequence. This specimen comes from a study of technical replicates of blood from a few donors. TCRdb's copy holds only in-frame clones and misses some; the assay was immunoSEQ multiplex PCR. The sample has 80,000 to 100,000 clones, about 91% seen once. V was trimmed by 2 bases and J by 4 bases, leaving 7 bases between them. CDR3 length: 13 residues. Per the germline V gene, CDR1 is MNHNS and CDR2 is SASEGT. This TCR derives from a human donor in good health. This rearrangement joins TRBV6-1 to TRBJ2-3; the D gene is possibly TRBD2 (5 bases). The material sequenced was T cells isolated from PBMCs. The CDR3: CASSEREPDTQYF. CDR3 nucleotide sequence: TGTGCCAGCAGTGAAAGGGAGCCAGATACGCAGTATTTT.